This TCR beta chain was sequenced in a study of cytomegalovirus exposure and HLA in healthy donors. PCR was performed using 60 Vbeta and 13 Jbeta primers. The assay was immunoSEQ multiplex PCR, and TCRdb's table has in-frame clones only and misses some. Among approximately 150,000 clones listed, 84% were seen once. Whole-study findings and limits: About 87% or about 30% of the time was how often most TCR beta V segments were productive, according to an earlier analysis. One cluster of highly shared sequence variants probably arose as a sequencing artifact. In presence/absence analyses, roughly uniform sequencing depth across donors was assumed.

The ends were cut back, 2 bases at V and 6 bases at J, with 5 bases in the middle. The CDR3 is 12 amino acids. In germline, CDR1 is MNHEY, CDR2 SMNVEV (reference sequence). About this clone itself: Antigen unknown.

The TCR sequence derives from a boy between 2 and 15 years old in good health and CMV-seronegative. The sample comprised PBMCs. This sequence joins TRBV27 and TRBJ2-1, with D perhaps matching TRBD2 (5 bases). The CDR3 loop reads CASSLRGNEQFF. The CDR3 DNA is TGTGCCAGCAGTTTACGGGGCAATGAGCAGTTCTTC.